One and the same sample provided the 13 T cell receptor beta chains below, sequenced in a study of response to subunit inactivated influenza vaccine. TCRdb analysed the RT-PCR reads with MiXCR anew, one entry per CDR3 protein. The sample contains hundreds of thousands of distinct CDR3 sequences, 14% of which appear only once. The specimen comprised PBMCs from blood, sampled about 14 days before vaccination. All receptors derive from a man aged 50 to 59 who received an inactivated influenza vaccine.

The rearrangement links TRBV7-2 to TRBJ2-2, with TRBD2 identical over 8 bases. The CDR3 loop spans 17 amino acids. The J segment lost 7 bases and the V segment lost 2 bases, leaving 12 bases of the junction unmatched. CDR1 is SGHTA, CDR2 FQGNSA, per germline. CDR3 in amino acids: CASSLWALSGGIGELFF. CDR3 in DNA: TGTGCCAGCAGCTTATGGGCCTTAAGCGGGGGCATCGGGGAGCTGTTTTTT.

The V and J genes are TRBV6-1 and TRBJ2-3; the match to TRBD2 covers 9 bases. In germline, CDR1 is MNHNS, CDR2 SASEGT. J gave up 0 bases and V 5 bases, and 6 bases lay outside the gene matches. The CDR3 length is 16 residues. CDR3 amino acids: CASSPSTSGSTDTQYF. The CDR3 DNA reads TGTGCCAGCAGTCCATCGACTAGCGGAAGCACAGATACGCAGTATTTT.

This clonotype appeared a few times. The genes are TRBV7-2 and TRBJ2-7, with TRBD1 identical over 8 bases. The CDR3 consists of 17 residues. V dropped 5 bases and J dropped 2; count of bases not matched to a gene: 14. CDR1 SGHTA and CDR2 FQGNSA come from the germline V gene. This CDR3 reads CASSASSTGGRPYEQYF. The CDR3, as DNA: TGTGCCAGCAGCGCTAGTTCCACAGGGGGTCGGCCCTACGAGCAGTACTTC.

This clonotype has only a few counts. The chain is built from TRBV28 and TRBJ2-1, with D perhaps matching TRBD1 or TRBD2 (5 bases each). Germline V gives CDR1 MDHEN, CDR2 SYDVKM. Trimming stripped 4 bases from V and 12 bases from J, with 13 bases between. The CDR3 consists of 12 residues. The CDR3: CASSSRTQGQFF. In DNA form, the CDR3 reads TGTGCCAGCAGTTCCCGGACTCAGGGGCAGTTCTTC.

The DNA for the CDR3 is TGTGCCAGCCGGAGGGTCACCTACGAGCAGTACTTC. It encodes CASRRVTYEQYF. V and J are TRBV2 and TRBJ2-7, with TRBD2 as a possible D gene (6 bases). The germline gives CDR1 SNHLY, CDR2 FYNNEI. The V end was cut by 8 bases, the J end by 2 bases, with 10 bases between. This CDR3 has 12 residues.

This rearrangement joins TRBV7-6 to TRBJ2-5; no clear D. V was clipped by 6 bases and J by 5 bases, with 25 bases between them. This CDR3 has 17 residues. Germline V gene data show CDR1 as SGHVS and CDR2 as FNYEAQ. The CDR3 sequence is CASSKARGTASLETQYF. The CDR3 DNA reads TGTGCCAGCAGTAAGGCGCGCGGAACCGCCTCTTTGGAGACCCAGTACTTC. Full variable domain (outside the CDR3, taken from reference TRBV7-6 and TRBJ2-5): GAGVSQSPRYKVTKRGQDVALRCDPISGHVSLYWYRQALGQGPEFLTYFNYEAQQDKSGLPNDRFSAERPEGSISTLTIQRTEQRDSAMYRCASSKARGTASLETQYFGPGTRLLVL.

This clonotype was observed a few times. This chain uses TRBV20-1 with TRBJ2-7; 9 nucleotides align to TRBD2. Trimming took 2 bases from V and 2 from J; bases not matched to a gene: 4. The CDR3 runs to 14 residues. Germline CDR1 DFQATT, CDR2 SNEGSKA (reference sequence). The CDR3 reads CSARPPSGAYEQYF. The CDR3 nucleotides are TGCAGTGCTAGACCCCCTAGCGGGGCCTACGAGCAGTACTTC.

This clonotype was counted between two and nine times. V gene TRBV6-2 or TRBV6-3 combines with J gene TRBJ2-3, with 8 bases fitting TRBD1. The length of the CDR3 is 14 residues. Trimming took 8 bases from V and 0 from J; bases not matched to a gene: 4. Germline V gene data show CDR1 as MNHEY and CDR2 as SVGEGT. CDR3 region: CASWGTGSTDTQYF. CDR3 bases: TGTGCCAGCTGGGGGACAGGTAGCACAGATACGCAGTATTTT.

The V call is TRBV5-8, the J call TRBJ2-1, with TRBD1 identical over 7 bases. The trim removed 4 bases at V and 4 bases at J, leaving 11 bases unmatched. CDR3 length equals 16 residues. Germline V lookup: CDR1 SGHTS, CDR2 YDEGEE. Written as DNA, the CDR3 is TGTGCCAGCAGCGGACTGGGACAGTTAGTTTACAATGAGCAGTTCTTC. Encoded protein: CASSGLGQLVYNEQFF.

The table lists this clonotype with a few counts. The chain combines TRBV7-2 with TRBJ2-5, with 8 bases that match TRBD2. CDR3 length: 16 amino acids. V gave up 3 bases and J gave up 1 base; unmatched junction bases: 7. The germline CDR1 and CDR2 sequences are SGHTA and FQGNSA. The CDR3 sequence: CASSLRPGLGQETQYF. CDR3 DNA sequence: TGTGCCAGCAGCTTGCGACCGGGACTAGGCCAAGAGACCCAGTACTTC.

This clonotype was counted ten times or more. The V call is TRBV6-1, the J call TRBJ2-2, with a possible D match to TRBD1 (6 bases). Germline CDR1 reads MNHNS; CDR2 reads SASEGT. Trimming took 6 bases from V and 0 from J, leaving 11 bases between them. CDR3 length equals 15 residues. CDR3 residues: CASRRQVPNTGELFF. For the CDR3, the DNA is TGTGCCAGCAGGAGACAGGTTCCGAACACCGGGGAGCTGTTTTTT.

In DNA, the CDR3 is TGTGCCAGTAGTATAGATACCCGGGCTTTCTACAATGAGCAGTTCTTC. This encodes CASSIDTRAFYNEQFF. This chain joins TRBV19 and TRBJ2-1; unclear D gene. The CDR3 is 16 residues long. Trimming took off 0 bases at V and 3 bases at J, with 12 bases between the two ends. Germline lookup yields CDR1 LNHDA and CDR2 SQIVND (reference sequence).

V and J are TRBV24-1 and TRBJ2-5; D is ambiguous. CDR3 length: 13 amino acids. Trimming stripped 6 bases from V and 3 bases from J, with 10 bases between. The germline CDR1 and CDR2 sequences are KGHDR and SFDVKD. The CDR3 DNA reads TGTGCCACCAGTAGATACGGCGAAGAGACCCAGTACTTC. It encodes CATSRYGEETQYF.